These 6 T cell receptor beta chains came from one sample sequenced in a study of Ad26.COV2.S vaccination and SARS-CoV-2 variants. Treatment defined: approximately 18 received Ad26.COV2.S at low or high dose, single or two shots; 5 received placebo; per-sample allocation not given. The study sampled participants on day 63 after the first vaccine or placebo injection. Assay used: immunoSEQ multiplex PCR; TCRdb lists only in-frame clones, some missing. Among some 340,000 clones, 85% to 90% were seen once, and the ten largest hold roughly 2.1%. The source was peripheral blood, collected in a trial of Ad26.COV2.S vaccine versus placebo. Receptors were obtained from a person aged 18-65 years who received the Ad26.COV2.S COVID-19 vaccine or a placebo.

The chain is built from TRBV12-5 and TRBJ2-2; D is undetermined. The CDR3 has 15 residues. Trimming shortened V by 0 bases and J by 4 bases, and 9 bases separated the two germline ends. Germline CDR1 LGHNT, CDR2 FRNRAP. DNA for the CDR3: TGTGCTAGTGGTTTGGTACTCACCTCCACCGGGGAGCTGTTTTTT. It is translated as CASGLVLTSTGELFF.

V gene TRBV7-3 combines with J gene TRBJ1-1; no clear D. The CDR3 spans 12 residues. Germline V CDR1 and CDR2: SGHTA, FQGTGA. V was cut by 6 bases and J by 1 base, with 6 bases left in between. CDR3 protein: CASSYGNTEAFF. Here the CDR3 DNA reads TGTGCCAGCAGTTATGGGAACACTGAAGCTTTCTTT.

The chain has TRBV6-5 and TRBJ2-3, with 11 nucleotides matching TRBD2. Germline CDR1 reads MNHEY; CDR2 reads SVGAGI. The trim removed 5 bases at V and 5 bases at J, leaving 6 bases unmatched. The length of the CDR3 is 15 residues. CDR3 nucleotide sequence: TGTGCCAGCAGTATGACTAGCGGGGCCTTAGATACGCAGTATTTT. Translation: CASSMTSGALDTQYF.

The chain couples TRBV5-1 to TRBJ1-6; tentative D call: TRBD1 (5 bases). Germline V gene data show CDR1 as SGHRS and CDR2 as YFSETQ. The CDR3 spans 15 residues. V was pared by 3 bases and J by 7 bases, with 14 bases between. The CDR3 DNA follows: TGCGCCAGCAGCTACGAGGGGAGTGGCAATTCACCCCTCCACTTT. Encoded protein: CASSYEGSGNSPLHF.

The rearrangement uses TRBV7-2 and TRBJ1-2; maybe TRBD1 (5 bases). The germline V gene has CDR1 SGHTA and CDR2 FQGNSA. The CDR3 spans 14 residues. V was shortened by 1 base and J by 5 bases, with 11 bases between the two germline ends. CDR3 loop: CASSLGREFYGYTF. CDR3 nucleotides: TGTGCCAGCAGCTTAGGCAGGGAGTTTTATGGCTACACCTTC.

The chain couples TRBV7-2 to TRBJ2-1; TRBD2 matches 7 bases. Germline V CDR1 and CDR2: SGHTA, FQGNSA. J lost 10 bases, V lost 2 bases, and 8 bases had no gene match. The CDR3 extends over 14 amino acids. The CDR3 here is CASSLLGGVREQFF. CDR3 bases: TGTGCCAGCAGCTTACTGGGGGGGGTACGGGAGCAGTTCTTC.